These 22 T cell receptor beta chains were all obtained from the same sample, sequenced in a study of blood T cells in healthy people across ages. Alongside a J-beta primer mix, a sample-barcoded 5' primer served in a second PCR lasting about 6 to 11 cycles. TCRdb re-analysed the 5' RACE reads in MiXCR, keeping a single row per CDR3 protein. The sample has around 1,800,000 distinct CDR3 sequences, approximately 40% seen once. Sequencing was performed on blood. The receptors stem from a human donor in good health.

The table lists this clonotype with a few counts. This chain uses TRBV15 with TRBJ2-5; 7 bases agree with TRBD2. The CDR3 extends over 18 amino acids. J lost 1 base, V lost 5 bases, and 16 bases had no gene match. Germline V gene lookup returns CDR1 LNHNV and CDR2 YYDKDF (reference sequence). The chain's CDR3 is CATSLLSGGGGLQETQYF. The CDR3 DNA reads TGTGCCACCAGCTTACTCTCGGGGGGTGGAGGCCTCCAAGAGACCCAGTACTTC.

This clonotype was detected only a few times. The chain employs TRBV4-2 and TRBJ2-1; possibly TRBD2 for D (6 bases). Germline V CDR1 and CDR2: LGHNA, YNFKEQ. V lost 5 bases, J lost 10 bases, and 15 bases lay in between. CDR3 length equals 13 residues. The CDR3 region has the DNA TGTGCCAGCAGCAGAGATTTCGGAGGGGAGCAGTTCTTC. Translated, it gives CASSRDFGGEQFF.

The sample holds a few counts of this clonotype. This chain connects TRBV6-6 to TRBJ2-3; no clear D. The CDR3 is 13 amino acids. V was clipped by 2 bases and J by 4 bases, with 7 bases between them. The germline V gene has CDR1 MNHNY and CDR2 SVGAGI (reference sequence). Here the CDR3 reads CASSYDSADTQYF. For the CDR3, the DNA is TGTGCCAGCAGTTACGACTCCGCAGATACGCAGTATTTT.

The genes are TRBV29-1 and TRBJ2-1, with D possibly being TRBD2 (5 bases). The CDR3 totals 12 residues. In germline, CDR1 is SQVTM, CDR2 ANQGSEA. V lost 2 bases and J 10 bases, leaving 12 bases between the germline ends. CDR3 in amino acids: CSVEIVRGEQFF. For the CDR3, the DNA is TGCAGCGTTGAAATAGTTAGAGGGGAGCAGTTCTTC.

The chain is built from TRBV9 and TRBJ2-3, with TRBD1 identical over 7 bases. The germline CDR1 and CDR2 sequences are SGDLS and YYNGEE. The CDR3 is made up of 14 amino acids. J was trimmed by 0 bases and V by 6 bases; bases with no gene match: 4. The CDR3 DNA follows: TGTGCCAGCAACAGGGGCTATAGCACAGATACGCAGTATTTT. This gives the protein CASNRGYSTDTQYF.

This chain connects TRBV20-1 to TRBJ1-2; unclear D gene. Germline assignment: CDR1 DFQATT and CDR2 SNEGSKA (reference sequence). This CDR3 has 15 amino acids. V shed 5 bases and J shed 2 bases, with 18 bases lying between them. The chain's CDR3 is CSAGEGGVPNYGYTF. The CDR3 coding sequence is TGCAGTGCTGGGGAAGGTGGGGTGCCAAACTATGGCTACACCTTC.

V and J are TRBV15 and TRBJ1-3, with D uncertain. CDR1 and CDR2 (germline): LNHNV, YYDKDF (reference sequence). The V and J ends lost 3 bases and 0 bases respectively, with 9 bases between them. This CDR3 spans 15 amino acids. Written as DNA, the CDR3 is TGTGCCACCAGCAGGTACAGCACCTCTGGAAACACCATATATTTT. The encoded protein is CATSRYSTSGNTIYF.

The CDR3 nucleotides read TGTGCCACCACAGGGGGCGGTCAGCCCCAGCATTTT. It specifies CATTGGGQPQHF. The chain is built from TRBV2 and TRBJ1-5; TRBD1 matches at 9 bases. Germline CDR1 reads SNHLY; CDR2 reads FYNNEI. The CDR3 has 12 residues. After removal of 10 bases from V and 6 bases from J, the junction contained 4 bases not matched to a gene.

The CDR3 sequence is CASSHQTNEQFF. The CDR3, as DNA: TGTGCCAGCAGCCACCAGACGAATGAGCAGTTCTTC. The rearrangement uses TRBV7-2 and TRBJ2-1; no reliable D call. CDR1 and CDR2 from the germline V gene are SGHTA and FQGNSA. The V end lost 5 bases, the J end lost 7 bases, and 9 bases lay between the germline ends. The CDR3 consists of 12 residues.

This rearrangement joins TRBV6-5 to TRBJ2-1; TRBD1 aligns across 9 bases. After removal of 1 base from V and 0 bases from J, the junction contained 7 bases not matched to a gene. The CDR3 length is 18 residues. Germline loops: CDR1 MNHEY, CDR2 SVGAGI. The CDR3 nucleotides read TGTGCCAGCAGTTACTTGTCCAGGGGACAGGGCTCCTACAATGAGCAGTTCTTC. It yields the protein CASSYLSRGQGSYNEQFF.

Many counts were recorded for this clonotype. The CDR3 spells CAISVTGDEQYF. The CDR3 DNA follows: TGTGCCATCAGTGTCACAGGGGACGAGCAGTACTTC. The V and J genes are TRBV10-3 and TRBJ2-7; TRBD1 matches 7 bases. CDR1 is ENHRY, CDR2 SYGVKD, per germline. CDR3 length equals 12 residues. With V trimmed by 4 bases and J by 5 bases, 2 bases remained unmatched.

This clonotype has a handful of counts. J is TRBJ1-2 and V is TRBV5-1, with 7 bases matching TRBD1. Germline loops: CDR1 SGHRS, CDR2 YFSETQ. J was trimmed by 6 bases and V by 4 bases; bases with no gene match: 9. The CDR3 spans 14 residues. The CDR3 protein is CASSPGQRVDGYTF. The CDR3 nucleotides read TGCGCCAGCAGCCCGGGACAGCGAGTGGATGGCTACACCTTC.

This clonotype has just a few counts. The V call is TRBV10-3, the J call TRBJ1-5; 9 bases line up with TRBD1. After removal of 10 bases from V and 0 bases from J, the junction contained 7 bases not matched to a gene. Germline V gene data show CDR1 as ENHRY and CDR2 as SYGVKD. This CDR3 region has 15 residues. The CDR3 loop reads CASGQGLGSNQPQHF. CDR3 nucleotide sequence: TGTGCCAGCGGACAGGGGCTGGGTAGCAATCAGCCCCAGCATTTT.

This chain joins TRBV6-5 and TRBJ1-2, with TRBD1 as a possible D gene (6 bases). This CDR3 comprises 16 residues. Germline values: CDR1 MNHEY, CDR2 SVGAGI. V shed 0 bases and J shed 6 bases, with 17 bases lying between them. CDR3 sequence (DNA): TGTGCCAGCAGTTACTCAGGGGGGGGCGAGTGGAATGGCTACACCTTC. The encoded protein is CASSYSGGGEWNGYTF.

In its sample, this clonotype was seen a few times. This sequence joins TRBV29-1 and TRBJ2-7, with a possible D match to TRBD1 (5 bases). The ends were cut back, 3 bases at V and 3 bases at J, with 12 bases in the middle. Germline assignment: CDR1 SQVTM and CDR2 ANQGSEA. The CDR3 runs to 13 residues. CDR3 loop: CSVEGPGYYEQYF. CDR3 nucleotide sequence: TGCAGCGTTGAGGGGCCGGGCTACTACGAGCAGTACTTC.

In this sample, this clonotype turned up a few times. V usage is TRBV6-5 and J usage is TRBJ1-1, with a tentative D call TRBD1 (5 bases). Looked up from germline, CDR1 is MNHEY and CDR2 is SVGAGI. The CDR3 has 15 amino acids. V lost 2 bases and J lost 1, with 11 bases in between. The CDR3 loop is CASSYTEGPNTEAFF. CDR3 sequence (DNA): TGTGCCAGCAGTTACACTGAGGGGCCGAACACTGAAGCTTTCTTT.

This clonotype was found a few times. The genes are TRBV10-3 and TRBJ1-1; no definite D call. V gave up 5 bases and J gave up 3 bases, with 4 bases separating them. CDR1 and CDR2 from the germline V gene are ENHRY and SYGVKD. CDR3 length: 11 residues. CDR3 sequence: CAISFYTEAFF. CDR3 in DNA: TGTGCCATCAGTTTCTACACTGAAGCTTTCTTT.

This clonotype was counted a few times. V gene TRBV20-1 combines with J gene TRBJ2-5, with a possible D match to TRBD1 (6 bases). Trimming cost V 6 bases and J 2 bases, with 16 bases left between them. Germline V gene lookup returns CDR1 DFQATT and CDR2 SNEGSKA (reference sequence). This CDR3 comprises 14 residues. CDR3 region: CSALRWQGQETQYF. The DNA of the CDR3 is TGCAGTGCCCTCCGTTGGCAGGGGCAAGAGACCCAGTACTTC.

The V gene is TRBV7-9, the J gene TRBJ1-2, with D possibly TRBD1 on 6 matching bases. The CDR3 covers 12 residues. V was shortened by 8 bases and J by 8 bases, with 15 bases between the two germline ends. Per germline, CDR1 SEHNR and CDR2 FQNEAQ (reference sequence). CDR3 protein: CASWVEGTGYTF. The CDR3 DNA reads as TGTGCCAGCTGGGTTGAGGGGACAGGCTACACCTTC.

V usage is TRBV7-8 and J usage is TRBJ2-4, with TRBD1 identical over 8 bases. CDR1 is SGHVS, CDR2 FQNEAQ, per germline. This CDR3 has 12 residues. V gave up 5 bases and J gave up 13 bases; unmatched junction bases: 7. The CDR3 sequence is CASSATGEQQYF. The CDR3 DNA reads TGTGCCAGCAGCGCGACAGGGGAGCAGCAGTACTTC.

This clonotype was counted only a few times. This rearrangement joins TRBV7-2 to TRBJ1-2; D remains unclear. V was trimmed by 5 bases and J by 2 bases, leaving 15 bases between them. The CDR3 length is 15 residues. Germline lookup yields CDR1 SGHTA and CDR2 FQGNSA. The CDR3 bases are TGTGCCAGCAGCCCCGGGAGGGCAGAGAACTATGGCTACACCTTC. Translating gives CASSPGRAENYGYTF. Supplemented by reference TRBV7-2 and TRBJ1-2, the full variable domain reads GAGVSQSPSNKVTEKGKDVELRCDPISGHTALYWYRQSLGQGLEFLIYFQGNSAPDKSGLPSDRFSAERTGGSVSTLTIQRTQQEDSAVYLCASSPGRAENYGYTFGSGTRLTVV.

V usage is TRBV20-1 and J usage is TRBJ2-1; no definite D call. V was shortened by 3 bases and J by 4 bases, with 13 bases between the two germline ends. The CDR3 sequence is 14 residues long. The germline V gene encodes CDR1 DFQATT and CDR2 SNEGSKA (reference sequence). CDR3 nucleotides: TGCAGTGCTAGGGGCGGCAGCGAATACAATGAGCAGTTCTTC. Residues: CSARGGSEYNEQFF.